These 28 T cell receptor beta chains were sequenced from one sample in a study of blood T cells in healthy people across ages (dated by TCRdb to about 2015). Library preparation was by 5' RACE. TCRdb shows the sequencer as Illumina HiSeq 2500. A second PCR of about 6 to 11 cycles was performed with a sample-barcoded 5' primer and a J-beta primer mix. The public reads were reanalyzed by TCRdb: fastp trimming at Q25, MiXCR alignment, in-frame beta chains only. Merged by CDR3 protein, the rows form single entries marked with the most common genes and DNA. The table for this sample lists 1.5 million to 2 million distinct CDR3 sequences; roughly 50% of them were counted only once. The leading ten clones occupy less than 2.5% of the sample. Source material: blood. The receptors originated from a woman between 35 and 50 years old in good health.

The V gene is TRBV9, the J gene TRBJ2-5; 7 bases agree with TRBD1. CDR1 SGDLS and CDR2 YYNGEE come from the germline V gene. This CDR3 has 13 amino acids. After removal of 0 bases from V and 7 bases from J, the junction contained 3 bases not matched to a gene. The CDR3 coding sequence is TGTGCCAGCAGCGTAGCGCCAGGGGGGACCCAGTACTTC. Translation gives CASSVAPGGTQYF.

The V gene is TRBV29-1, the J gene TRBJ2-1; the D gene is possibly TRBD1 (6 bases). Germline lookup yields CDR1 SQVTM and CDR2 ANQGSEA. The CDR3 consists of 12 residues. V was cut by 7 bases and J by 4 bases, with 11 bases left in between. DNA of the CDR3: TGCAGCGCAAGGACAGATTACAATGAGCAGTTCTTC. Its protein product is CSARTDYNEQFF.

The rearrangement links TRBV4-3 to TRBJ2-5; D possibly uses TRBD1 or TRBD2 (6 bases each). V dropped 0 bases and J dropped 5 bases, with 13 bases sitting between them. This CDR3 is 15 amino acids long. Per the germline V gene, CDR1 is LGHNA and CDR2 is YSLEER. CDR3 DNA sequence: TGCGCCAGCAGCCAAGATGGGGGCGGGGCGGAGACCCAGTACTTC. Translating gives CASSQDGGGAETQYF.

This clonotype was found a few times. The chain links TRBV5-1 to TRBJ2-3; TRBD1 aligns across 9 bases. The ends lost 3 bases at V and 3 bases at J; junction bases unmatched: 5. The CDR3 covers 15 residues. The germline V gene has CDR1 SGHRS and CDR2 YFSETQ. The CDR3 loop is CASSYNRGLTDTQYF. The CDR3 nucleotides read TGCGCCAGCAGCTACAACAGGGGGCTTACAGATACGCAGTATTTT.

The rearrangement links TRBV7-2 to TRBJ2-7, with TRBD2 matching over 8 bases. CDR1 and CDR2 from the germline V gene are SGHTA and FQGNSA. The CDR3 is 12 residues long. J gave up 6 bases and V 5 bases, and 3 bases lay outside the gene matches. This chain's CDR3 is CASSKRGSEQYF. CDR3 in DNA: TGTGCCAGCAGCAAGCGGGGGTCCGAGCAGTACTTC. Drawing the rest from reference TRBV7-2 and TRBJ2-7, the complete variable domain is GAGVSQSPSNKVTEKGKDVELRCDPISGHTALYWYRQSLGQGLEFLIYFQGNSAPDKSGLPSDRFSAERTGGSVSTLTIQRTQQEDSAVYLCASSKRGSEQYFGPGTRLTVT.

For this clonotype: A read error is possible here, since a much larger clone lies one base away. The chain has TRBV29-1 and TRBJ2-5, with TRBD1 matching over 8 bases. Germline V gene lookup returns CDR1 SQVTM and CDR2 ANQGSEA. Trimming cost V 6 bases and J 4 bases; bases outside gene matches: 4. CDR3 length equals 12 residues. The CDR3: CSVADRGETQYF. Written as DNA, the CDR3 is TGCAGCGTCGCCGACAGGGGAGAGACCCAGTACTTC.

The rearrangement links TRBV18 to TRBJ2-7, with TRBD2 matching 8 bases. The ends lost 3 bases at V and 6 bases at J; junction bases unmatched: 7. Germline assignment: CDR1 KGHSH and CDR2 LQKENI. The CDR3 has 14 amino acids. CDR3 sequence: CASSPKAGESEQYF. CDR3 nucleotides: TGTGCCAGCTCACCTAAAGCGGGGGAAAGCGAGCAGTACTTC.

This clonotype was recorded at least ten times. An end of the junction differs from the germline gene, which may be a read error. The genes are TRBV5-1 and TRBJ2-1; maybe TRBD1 (5 bases). Germline V CDR1 and CDR2: SGHRS, YFSETQ. CDR3 length: 13 amino acids. CDR3 protein: CASSLDRYNEQFF. The CDR3 nucleotides are TGTGCCAGCAGCTTAGACAGATACAATGAGCAGTTCTTC.

This clonotype was seen only a few times. This chain uses TRBV6-2 or TRBV6-3 with TRBJ2-6, with D possibly matching TRBD1 (6 bases). From germline, CDR1 is MNHEY and CDR2 SVGEGT. V lost 2 bases to trimming and J lost 3 bases, with 11 bases between them. The CDR3 runs to 16 residues. CDR3 DNA sequence: TGTGCCAGCAGTTACACAGGGAACTTTGGGGCCAACGTCCTGACTTTC. Amino acid sequence: CASSYTGNFGANVLTF.

The CDR3: CSAGAGTAVNEQFF. In DNA form, the CDR3 reads TGCAGTGCCGGGGCAGGGACAGCGGTCAATGAGCAGTTCTTC. The chain recombines TRBV20-1 with TRBJ2-1, with 7 bases fitting TRBD1. After removal of 6 bases from V and 6 bases from J, the junction contained 11 bases not matched to a gene. The CDR3 length is 14 residues. The germline gives CDR1 DFQATT, CDR2 SNEGSKA (reference sequence).

V gene TRBV6-2 or TRBV6-3 combines with J gene TRBJ2-1; 7 bases align to TRBD2. With V trimmed by 6 bases and J by 7 bases, 9 bases remained unmatched. Germline CDR1 reads MNHEY; CDR2 reads SVGEGT. This CDR3 spans 14 amino acids. For the CDR3, the DNA is TGTGCCAGCAGCAACTGGGGGGGGAATAATGAGCAGTTCTTC. Its translation is CASSNWGGNNEQFF.

The chain recombines TRBV9 with TRBJ2-1, with D possibly matching TRBD2 (7 bases). TRBJ2-7 matches the DNA end more closely, so the J call is doubtful. CDR1 is SGDLS and CDR2 is YYNGEE in the germline V gene. CDR3 length: 15 residues. CDR3 sequence reads: CASSPRGAAGNEQYF. CDR3 coding DNA: TGTGCCAGCAGCCCCCGGGGGGCCGCCGGCAATGAGCAGTACTTC.

Concerning this clonotype: The junction departs from the called germline gene at one end, perhaps through a read error. J is TRBJ2-1 and V is TRBV7-9; possible D gene TRBD1, 7 bases. Per germline, CDR1 SEHNR and CDR2 FQNEAQ (reference sequence). CDR3 length equals 13 residues. The CDR3 nucleotides read TGTGCCTGCAGCTTAGCGGACAGGTTGTGGCAGTTCTTC. It codes for CACSLADRLWQFF.

For this clonotype: One end of the junction is discordant with germline, which a read error may explain. The chain recombines TRBV4-3 with TRBJ1-2; D is unclear. The CDR3 sequence is 14 residues long. CDR1 LGHNA and CDR2 YSLEER come from the germline V gene. The chain's CDR3 is CTSSQENPTYGYTF. CDR3 coding DNA: TGCACCAGCAGCCAAGAGAATCCCACCTATGGCTACACCTTC.

This clonotype appeared a few times. The genes are TRBV20-1 and TRBJ2-7, with 10 bases that match TRBD2. This CDR3 is 14 amino acids long. V dropped 7 bases and J dropped 4; count of bases not matched to a gene: 10. In germline, CDR1 is DFQATT, CDR2 SNEGSKA (reference sequence). CDR3 loop: CSVGRTSGRYEQYF. The DNA for the CDR3 is TGCAGTGTCGGGCGGACTAGCGGACGATACGAGCAGTACTTC.

This clonotype has only one observation. One end of the junction fails to match germline, which may point to a read error. The chain recombines TRBV7-2 with TRBJ2-5, with 7 bases lining up with TRBD2. This CDR3 is built from 14 residues. Germline V gene lookup returns CDR1 SGHTA and CDR2 FQGNSA. This CDR3 is CASGLSGLGETQYF. The DNA of the CDR3 is TGTGCCAGCGGCTTAAGCGGACTAGGAGAGACCCAGTACTTC.

This clonotype was detected once. The chain couples TRBV7-9 to TRBJ1-5, with D possibly TRBD1 on 6 matching bases. Trimming removed 5 bases from V and 6 bases from J, with 14 bases in between. CDR3 length: 14 amino acids. The germline CDR1 and CDR2 sequences are SEHNR and FQNEAQ (reference sequence). The chain's CDR3 is CASSQGQYLQPQHF. Written as DNA, the CDR3 is TGTGCCAGCAGCCAAGGACAGTATCTTCAGCCCCAGCATTTT. The variable domain in full, with the rest retrieved from reference TRBV7-9 and TRBJ1-5, is DTGVSQNPRHKITKRGQNVTFRCDPISEHNRLYWYRQTLGQGPEFLTYFQNEAQLEKSRLLSDRFSAERPKGSFSTLEIQRTEQGDSAMYLCASSQGQYLQPQHFGDGTRLSIL.

The chain links TRBV7-9 to TRBJ2-5; D perhaps matches TRBD1 (5 bases). The CDR3 length is 13 residues. V lost 5 bases and J 5 bases, leaving 12 bases between the germline ends. CDR1 is SEHNR, CDR2 FQNEAQ, per germline (reference sequence). The CDR3 loop reads CASSPGYLETQYF. The CDR3 coding sequence is TGTGCCAGCAGCCCAGGGTACCTGGAGACCCAGTACTTC.

This clonotype appeared a few times. The chain uses TRBV5-1 and TRBJ2-3, with D perhaps TRBD1 (6 bases). CDR3 length equals 17 residues. Trimming shortened V by 4 bases and J by 0 bases, and 18 bases separated the two germline ends. Germline CDR1 and CDR2: SGHRS and YFSETQ. The DNA of the CDR3 is TGCGCCAGCAGCCCTCTTCCGCAGGGGATCAGCACAGATACGCAGTATTTT. Translation: CASSPLPQGISTDTQYF.

This clonotype was seen ten or more times. The V gene is TRBV7-2, the J gene TRBJ2-7, with D perhaps matching TRBD1 (5 bases). Per germline, CDR1 SGHTA and CDR2 FQGNSA. V was pared by 4 bases and J by 2 bases, with 12 bases between. This CDR3 is built from 14 residues. The CDR3 here is CASSWRQTAYEQYF. In nucleotides, the CDR3 is TGTGCCAGCAGCTGGAGACAGACAGCCTACGAGCAGTACTTC.

This clonotype was recorded a few times. The chain carries TRBV6-6 and TRBJ1-2; the D is unclear. Germline CDR1 MNHNY, CDR2 SVGAGI (reference sequence). This CDR3 contains 10 residues. Trimming shortened V by 7 bases and J by 5 bases, and 5 bases separated the two germline ends. Here the CDR3 reads CASKEYGYTF. For the CDR3, the DNA is TGTGCCAGCAAAGAATATGGCTACACCTTC.

V gene TRBV28 combines with J gene TRBJ2-7, with unresolved D. The germline V and J ends were trimmed by 6 bases and 1 base, with 16 bases remaining between them. From germline, CDR1 is MDHEN and CDR2 SYDVKM. This CDR3 contains 15 residues. The CDR3 coding sequence is TGTGCCAGCAGCCAGTCAACGACCCCGTCCTACGAGCAGTACTTC. This translates into CASSQSTTPSYEQYF.

In this sample, this clonotype turned up a few times. V is TRBV5-1 and J is TRBJ2-3, with TRBD2 matching over 9 bases. Germline V gene lookup returns CDR1 SGHRS and CDR2 YFSETQ. The CDR3 sequence is 17 residues long. V trimming: 4 bases; J trimming: 3 bases; junction bases outside the gene matches: 12. As DNA, the CDR3 is TGCGCCAGCAGCCGACACGGGGTAGCGGGAGTAACAGATACGCAGTATTTT. Translation: CASSRHGVAGVTDTQYF.

The gene calls are TRBV28 and TRBJ1-2; no definite D call. V dropped 8 bases and J dropped 3 bases, with 10 bases sitting between them. The CDR3 is made up of 12 amino acids. CDR1 is MDHEN and CDR2 is SYDVKM in the germline V gene. For the CDR3, the DNA is TGTGCCAGCCTCAAAACGGACTATGGCTACACCTTC. Protein product: CASLKTDYGYTF.

This clonotype appeared once. This chain links TRBV20-1 with TRBJ1-6; D may be TRBD1 (5 bases). From germline, CDR1 is DFQATT and CDR2 SNEGSKA (reference sequence). With 4 bases removed from V and 8 bases from J, the gap between germline ends came to 18 bases. The CDR3 totals 15 residues. CDR3 nucleotides: TGCAGTGCTATCGGGGGAGGCAGGGCGGATTCACCCCTCCACTTT. This gives the protein CSAIGGGRADSPLHF.

This clonotype was detected only a few times. The chain carries TRBV24-1 and TRBJ2-3; the match to TRBD2 covers 8 bases. Trimming at V came to 5 bases and at J to 3 bases, leaving 6 bases not matched to a gene. The CDR3 runs to 15 residues. CDR1 and CDR2 from the germline V gene are KGHDR and SFDVKD. CDR3 in amino acids: CATSAAGTRTDTQYF. The CDR3 DNA follows: TGTGCCACCAGTGCCGCCGGGACTAGAACAGATACGCAGTATTTT.

This chain connects TRBV4-3 to TRBJ1-2; TRBD1 might be the D (6 bases). Germline loops: CDR1 LGHNA, CDR2 YSLEER. V lost 0 bases and J lost 0, with 11 bases in between. This CDR3 has 16 residues. The CDR3: CASSQDAKGANYGYTF. The DNA of the CDR3 is TGCGCCAGCAGCCAAGATGCGAAGGGGGCTAACTATGGCTACACCTTC.

This clonotype was observed many times. The gene calls are TRBV7-2 and TRBJ2-7, with 13 nucleotides matching TRBD2. Germline CDR1 SGHTA, CDR2 FQGNSA. The CDR3 is 15 residues long. V shed 5 bases and J 2 bases; nucleotides not matched to a gene: 3. The CDR3 DNA reads TGTGCCAGCAGCGAAACTAGCGGGGGGGCCTACGAGCAGTACTTC. Protein sequence: CASSETSGGAYEQYF.